This T cell receptor beta chain is from a study of blood T cell repertoires in COVID-19 (TCRdb year 2020). Describing the broader study: Collaborator samples came from the United States, Italy and Spain and covered acute and convalescent phases of COVID-19. The prospective study material was composed of cDNA or gDNA derived from T cells, B-cell-depleted T cells, or PBMCs. Deeply sampled blood TCRbeta repertoires from subjects exposed to, actively infected with, or recovered from COVID-19 were included in the dataset. The repertoires were released in a freely available public database meant as a resource for research on the immune response to SARS-CoV-2. Samples were obtained from the ongoing ImmuneRACE study (first 160 participants) and from over 1,000 subjects provided by 6 global collaborators. Sample metadata almost always included a de-identified subject ID, COVID-19 status, age in years and sex. Where available, HLA class I and class II types were obtained from metadata supplied by the sample provider rather than from assay-based typing.

One collaborating source in Seattle enrolled patients during active infection and followed them longitudinally through the course of disease. The collaborating institutions used their own protocols to collect whole blood in K2EDTA tubes. For TCRbeta analysis, collaborators shipped samples as frozen whole blood, isolated PBMCs, or DNA extracted from either of those sample types. There are 15 amino acids in the CDR3, from cysteine to phenylalanine inclusive. Only the CDR3 DNA is retained, 45 bases long and in frame from the first base. From a lookup of the germline V gene (reference sequence), CDR1 and CDR2 are PRHDT and FYEKMQ. The germline V and J ends show losses of 5 bases and 3 bases respectively, and no gene match explains 8 bases of the junction. What the authors observed across the whole study: The quantity of clinical and demographic metadata differed by source and by participant and was supplied without curation.

The immunoSEQ Assay, a bias-controlled multiplex PCR, was used to amplify TCRbeta CDR3 regions from genomic DNA. The authors processed their data as follows. Within the assay, amplification of reference gene primers was used to estimate how many nucleated cells each sample contained. To quantify the absolute abundance of each unique TCRbeta CDR3 rearrangement, sequence reads were collapsed and filtered. Productive Simpson clonality was computed per sample as the square root of Simpson's diversity index over productive rearrangements. The clones in this table, taken by TCRdb from immuneACCESS, are in-frame only. Not every clone is retained; where verified, under half of the shortfall comes from an unresolved V gene, and the cause of the rest is unknown. The V and J calls and clone size come from that table; D and trimming were worked out from the DNA. The sample data list 150,000 to 200,000 clones, and about 92% of these were observed just once. The top ten clones comprise roughly 5% of the sample.

This clone was detected once. What antigen it recognizes has not been identified. Qualities for individual bases were not recorded, and no much larger clone is one base off. The source material was peripheral blood. The chain couples TRBV13 to TRBJ2-7, with TRBD2 matching 9 junction bases. The sequence was collected from a young man with COVID-19, enrolled during active disease. The CDR3 protein: CASSPLAGASYEQYF. The sequenced DNA: TGTGCCAGCAGCCCCTTAGCGGGAGCGAGCTACGAGCAGTACTTC.